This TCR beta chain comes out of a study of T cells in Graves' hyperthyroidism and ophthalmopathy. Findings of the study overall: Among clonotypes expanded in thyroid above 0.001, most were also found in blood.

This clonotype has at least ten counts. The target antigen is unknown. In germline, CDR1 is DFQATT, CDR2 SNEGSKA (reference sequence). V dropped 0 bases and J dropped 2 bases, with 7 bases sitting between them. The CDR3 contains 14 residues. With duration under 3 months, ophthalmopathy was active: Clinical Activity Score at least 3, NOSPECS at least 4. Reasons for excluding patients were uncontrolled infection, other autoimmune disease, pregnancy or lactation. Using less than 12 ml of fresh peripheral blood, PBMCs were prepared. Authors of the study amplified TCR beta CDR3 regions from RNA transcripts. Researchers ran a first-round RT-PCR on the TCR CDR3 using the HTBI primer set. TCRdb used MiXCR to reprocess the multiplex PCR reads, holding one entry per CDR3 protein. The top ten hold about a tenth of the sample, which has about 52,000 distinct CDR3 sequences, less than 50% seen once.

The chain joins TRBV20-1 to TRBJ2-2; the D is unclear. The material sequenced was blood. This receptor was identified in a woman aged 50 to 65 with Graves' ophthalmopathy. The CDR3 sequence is CSARDAENTGELFF. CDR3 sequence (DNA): TGCAGTGCTAGAGATGCGGAAAACACCGGGGAGCTGTTTTTT.